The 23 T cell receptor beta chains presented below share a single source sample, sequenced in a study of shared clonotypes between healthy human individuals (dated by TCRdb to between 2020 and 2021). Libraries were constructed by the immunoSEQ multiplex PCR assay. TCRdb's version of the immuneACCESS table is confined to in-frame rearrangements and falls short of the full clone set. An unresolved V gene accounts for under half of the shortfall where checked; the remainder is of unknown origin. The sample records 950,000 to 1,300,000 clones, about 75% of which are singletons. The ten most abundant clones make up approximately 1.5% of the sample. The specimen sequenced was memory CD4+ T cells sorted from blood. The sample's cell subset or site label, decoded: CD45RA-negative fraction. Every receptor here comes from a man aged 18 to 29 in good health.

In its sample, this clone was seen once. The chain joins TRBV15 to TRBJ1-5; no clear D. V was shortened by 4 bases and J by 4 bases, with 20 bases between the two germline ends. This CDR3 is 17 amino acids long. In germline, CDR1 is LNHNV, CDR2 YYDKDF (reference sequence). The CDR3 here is CATSTTLQATENQPQHF. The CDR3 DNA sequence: TGTGCCACCAGCACAACCCTCCAGGCGACGGAGAATCAGCCCCAGCATTTT.

The CDR3 sequence: CASSRLGSGGKEQYF. The DNA for the CDR3 is TGTGCCAGCAGCCGCCTCGGCTCGGGAGGAAAAGAGCAGTACTTC. The J gene is TRBJ2-7, the V gene TRBV14; TRBD2 agrees at 7 bases. V lost 4 bases and J lost 7; bases outside the gene matches: 13. The germline V gene encodes CDR1 SGHDN and CDR2 FVKESK. CDR3 length: 15 residues.

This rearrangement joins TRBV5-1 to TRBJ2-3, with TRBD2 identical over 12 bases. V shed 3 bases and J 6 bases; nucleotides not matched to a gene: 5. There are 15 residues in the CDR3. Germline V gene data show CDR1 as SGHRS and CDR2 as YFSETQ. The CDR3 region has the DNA TGCGCCAGCAGCTCGACTAGCGGGAGTGTGGATACGCAGTATTTT. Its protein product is CASSSTSGSVDTQYF.

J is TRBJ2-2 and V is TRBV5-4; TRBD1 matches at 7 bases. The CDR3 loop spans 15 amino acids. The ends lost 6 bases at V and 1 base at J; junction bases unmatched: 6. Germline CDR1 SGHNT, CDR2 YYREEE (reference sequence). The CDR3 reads CASTATGRNTGELFF. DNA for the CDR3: TGTGCCAGCACTGCGACAGGGAGGAACACCGGGGAGCTGTTTTTT.

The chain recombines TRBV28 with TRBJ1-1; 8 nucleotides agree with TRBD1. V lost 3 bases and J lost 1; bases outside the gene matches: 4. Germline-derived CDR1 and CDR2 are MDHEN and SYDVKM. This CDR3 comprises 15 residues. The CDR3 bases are TGTGCCAGCAGTTTTTATGGACAGGGGAACACTGAAGCTTTCTTT. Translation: CASSFYGQGNTEAFF.

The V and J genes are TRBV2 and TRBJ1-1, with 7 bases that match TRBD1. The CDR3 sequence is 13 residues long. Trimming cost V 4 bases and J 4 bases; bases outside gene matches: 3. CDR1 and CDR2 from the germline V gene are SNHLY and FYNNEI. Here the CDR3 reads CASSGRGPTEAFF. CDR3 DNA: TGTGCCAGCAGTGGGAGGGGGCCCACTGAAGCTTTCTTT.

CDR3 in DNA: TGCGCCACCAAACCCGCTAGCGGGAGCTCCTACGAGCAGTACTTC. It translates to CATKPASGSSYEQYF. This chain connects TRBV10-2 to TRBJ2-7, with TRBD2 matching 10 bases. This CDR3 comprises 15 residues. Germline V gives CDR1 WSHSY, CDR2 SAAADI. The V and J ends lost 10 bases and 0 bases, in that order; junction bases with no gene match: 9.

This chain's CDR3 is CASSEGAAYNEQFF. CDR3 nucleotides: TGCGCCAGCAGCGAGGGGGCAGCTTACAATGAGCAGTTCTTC. This sequence joins TRBV5-1 and TRBJ2-1, with 7 bases aligning to TRBD1. V shed 4 bases and J 4 bases; nucleotides not matched to a gene: 5. The CDR3 runs to 14 residues. The germline gives CDR1 SGHRS, CDR2 YFSETQ.

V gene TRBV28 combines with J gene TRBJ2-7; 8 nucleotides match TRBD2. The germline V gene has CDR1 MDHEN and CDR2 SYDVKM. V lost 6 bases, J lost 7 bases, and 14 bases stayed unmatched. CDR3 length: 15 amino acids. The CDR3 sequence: CASRAGTSRTAEQYF. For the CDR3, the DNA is TGTGCCAGCAGGGCCGGGACTAGTCGAACTGCGGAGCAGTACTTC.

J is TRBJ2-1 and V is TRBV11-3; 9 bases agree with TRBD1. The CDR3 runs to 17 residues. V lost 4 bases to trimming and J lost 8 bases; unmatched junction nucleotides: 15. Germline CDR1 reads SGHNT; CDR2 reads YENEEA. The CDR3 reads CASSSGTGTGKAYEQFF. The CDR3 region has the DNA TGTGCCAGCAGCTCGGGAACCGGGACAGGGAAGGCATATGAGCAGTTCTTC.

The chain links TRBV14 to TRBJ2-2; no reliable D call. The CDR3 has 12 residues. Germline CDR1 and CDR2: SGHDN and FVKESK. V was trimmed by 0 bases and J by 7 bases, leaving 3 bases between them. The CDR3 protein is CASSQDVGELFF. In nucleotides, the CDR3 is TGTGCCAGCAGCCAAGACGTCGGGGAGCTGTTTTTT.

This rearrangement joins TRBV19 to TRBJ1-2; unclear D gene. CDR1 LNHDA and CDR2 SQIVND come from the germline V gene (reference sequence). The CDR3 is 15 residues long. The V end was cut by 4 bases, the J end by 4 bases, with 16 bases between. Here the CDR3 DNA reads TGTGCCAGTAGTAAGGACCGTCTCTTACTCTATGGCTACACCTTC. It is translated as CASSKDRLLLYGYTF.

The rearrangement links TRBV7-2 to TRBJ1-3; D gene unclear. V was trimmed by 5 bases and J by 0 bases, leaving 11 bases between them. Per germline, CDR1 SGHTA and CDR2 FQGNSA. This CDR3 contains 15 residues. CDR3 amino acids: CASSRVGASGNTIYF. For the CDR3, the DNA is TGTGCCAGCAGCCGGGTGGGAGCCTCTGGAAACACCATATATTTT.

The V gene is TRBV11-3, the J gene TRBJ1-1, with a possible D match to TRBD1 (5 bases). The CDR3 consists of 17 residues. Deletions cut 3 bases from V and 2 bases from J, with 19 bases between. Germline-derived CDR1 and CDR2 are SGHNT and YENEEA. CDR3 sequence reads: CASSFQLQGALNTEAFF. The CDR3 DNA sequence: TGTGCCAGCAGCTTTCAGTTGCAGGGAGCCCTAAACACTGAAGCTTTCTTT.

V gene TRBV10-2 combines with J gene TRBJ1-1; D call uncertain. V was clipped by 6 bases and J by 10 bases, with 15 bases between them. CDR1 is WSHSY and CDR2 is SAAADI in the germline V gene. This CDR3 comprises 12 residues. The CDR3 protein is CASSSLEVGAFF. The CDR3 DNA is TGCGCCAGCAGCTCCCTCGAGGTTGGAGCTTTCTTT.

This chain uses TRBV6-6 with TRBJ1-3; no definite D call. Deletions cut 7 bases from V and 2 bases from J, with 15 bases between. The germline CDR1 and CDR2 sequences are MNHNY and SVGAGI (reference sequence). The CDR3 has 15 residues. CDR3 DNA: TGTGCCAGCAACCCGGGGAGGGTGGCTGGAAACACCATATATTTT. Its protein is CASNPGRVAGNTIYF.

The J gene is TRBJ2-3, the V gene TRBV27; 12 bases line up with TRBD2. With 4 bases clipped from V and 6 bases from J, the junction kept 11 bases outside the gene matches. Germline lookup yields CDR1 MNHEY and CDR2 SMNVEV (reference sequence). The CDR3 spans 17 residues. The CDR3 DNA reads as TGTGCCAGCAGTTCTGTCCTAGCGGGGGGGCTTGCGGATACGCAGTATTTT. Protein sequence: CASSSVLAGGLADTQYF.

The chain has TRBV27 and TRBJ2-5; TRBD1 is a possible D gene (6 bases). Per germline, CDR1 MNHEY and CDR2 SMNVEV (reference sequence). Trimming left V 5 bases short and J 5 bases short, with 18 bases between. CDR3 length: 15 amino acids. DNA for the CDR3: TGTGCCAGCAGTGGCTACCAGGGGATGGTGGAGACCCAGTACTTC. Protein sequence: CASSGYQGMVETQYF.

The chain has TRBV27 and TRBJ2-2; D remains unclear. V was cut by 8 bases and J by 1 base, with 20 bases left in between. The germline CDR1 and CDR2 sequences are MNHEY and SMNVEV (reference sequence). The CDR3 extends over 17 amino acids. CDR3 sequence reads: CASRAAGQNGNTGELFF. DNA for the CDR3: TGTGCCAGCCGGGCGGCAGGTCAAAATGGGAACACCGGGGAGCTGTTTTTT.

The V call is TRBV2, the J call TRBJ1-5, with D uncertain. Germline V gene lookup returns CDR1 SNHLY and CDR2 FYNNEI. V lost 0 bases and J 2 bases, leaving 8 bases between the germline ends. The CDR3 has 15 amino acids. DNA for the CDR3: TGTGCCAGCAGTGAAGCGGGGAGAGGCAATCAGCCCCAGCATTTT. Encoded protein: CASSEAGRGNQPQHF.

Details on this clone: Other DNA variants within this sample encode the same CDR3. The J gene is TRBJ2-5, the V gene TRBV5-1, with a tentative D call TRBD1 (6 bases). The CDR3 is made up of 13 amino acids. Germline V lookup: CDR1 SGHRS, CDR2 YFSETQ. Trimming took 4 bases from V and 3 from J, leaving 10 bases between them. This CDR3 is CASSRGQEETQYF. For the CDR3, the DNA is TGCGCCAGCAGCCGGGGACAAGAAGAGACCCAGTACTTC.

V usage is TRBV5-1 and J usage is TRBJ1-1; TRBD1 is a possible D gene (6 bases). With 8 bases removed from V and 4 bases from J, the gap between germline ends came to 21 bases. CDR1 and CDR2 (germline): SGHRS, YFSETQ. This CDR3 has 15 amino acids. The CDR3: CASTLGGYEGTEAFF. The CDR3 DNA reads TGCGCCAGTACTCTCGGGGGCTATGAAGGCACTGAAGCTTTCTTT.

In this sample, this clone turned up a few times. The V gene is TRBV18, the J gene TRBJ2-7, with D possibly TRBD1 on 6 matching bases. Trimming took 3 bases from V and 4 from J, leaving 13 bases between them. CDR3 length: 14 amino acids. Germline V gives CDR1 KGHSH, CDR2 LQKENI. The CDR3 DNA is TGTGCCAGCTCACCCTATAATCAGGGGTACGAGCAGTACTTC. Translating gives CASSPYNQGYEQYF.